The entry below gives a single T cell receptor beta chain sequence along with its context. Its target is unknown. In the PCR, 60 Vbeta and 13 Jbeta primers were used. Method: immunoSEQ multiplex PCR; TCRdb's copy keeps in-frame clones and lacks some. The profile shows approximately 150,000 clones, 70% to 85% of them singletons. Germline V gives CDR1 WSHSY, CDR2 SAAADI. V was clipped by 6 bases and J by 5 bases; unmatched bases: 7. The CDR3 contains 14 residues. This entry is derived from a study of cytomegalovirus exposure and HLA in healthy donors. Turning to the study itself: Drawn from HLA-typed donors, 80 million to 95 million unique TCRs were held in an early data release. Study results and caveats: Per a later analysis, about 15,000 TCR beta sequences showed association with HLA alleles at 0.05 false discovery rate. An analysis was carried out at a later point. It showed that HLA-associated TCR beta chains were more clonally expanded than equally common non-associated chains. A few chains tied to CMV proved CMV antigen-specific in vitro.

Material: PBMCs. This rearrangement joins TRBV10-2 to TRBJ2-5; 9 bases align to TRBD2. This clonotype was sampled from a man aged 35 to 55 in good health and CMV-seronegative. The CDR3 DNA sequence: TGCGCCAGCAGCGTAGCGGGGGCACGGGAGACCCAGTACTTC. Its protein product is CASSVAGARETQYF.